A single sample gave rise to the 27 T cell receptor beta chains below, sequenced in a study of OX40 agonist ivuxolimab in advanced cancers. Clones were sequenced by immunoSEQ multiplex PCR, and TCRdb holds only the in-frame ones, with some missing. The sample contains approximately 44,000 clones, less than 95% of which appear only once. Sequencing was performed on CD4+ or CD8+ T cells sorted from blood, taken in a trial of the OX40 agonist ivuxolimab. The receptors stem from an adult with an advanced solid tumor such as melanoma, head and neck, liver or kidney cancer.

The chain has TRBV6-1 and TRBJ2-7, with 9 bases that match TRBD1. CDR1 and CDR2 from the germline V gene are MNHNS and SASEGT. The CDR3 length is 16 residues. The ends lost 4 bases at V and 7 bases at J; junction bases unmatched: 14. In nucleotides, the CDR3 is TGTGCCAGCAGTGTATTTGGACAGGGGCTTCCGAATGAGCAGTACTTC. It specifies CASSVFGQGLPNEQYF.

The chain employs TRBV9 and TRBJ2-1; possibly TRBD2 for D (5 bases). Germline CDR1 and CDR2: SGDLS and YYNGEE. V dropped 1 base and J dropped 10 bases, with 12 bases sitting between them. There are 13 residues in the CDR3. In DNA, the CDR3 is TGTGCCAGCAGCGTAATCGGGGTGGGAGAGCAGTTCTTC. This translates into CASSVIGVGEQFF. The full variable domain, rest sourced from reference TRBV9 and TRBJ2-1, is DSGVTQTPKHLITATGQRVTLRCSPRSGDLSVYWYQQSLDQGLQFLIQYYNGEERAKGNILERFSAQQFPDLHSELNLSSLELGDSALYFCASSVIGVGEQFFGPGTRLTVL.

This CDR3 reads CASSLEGEGYNYGYTF. CDR3 nucleotides: TGTGCCAGCAGCTTAGAGGGCGAAGGTTACAACTATGGCTACACCTTC. V is TRBV11-2 and J is TRBJ1-2; D uncertain. This CDR3 has 16 residues. The V end lost 0 bases, the J end lost 2 bases, and 13 bases lay between the germline ends. Germline V gene data show CDR1 as SGHAT and CDR2 as FQNNGV.

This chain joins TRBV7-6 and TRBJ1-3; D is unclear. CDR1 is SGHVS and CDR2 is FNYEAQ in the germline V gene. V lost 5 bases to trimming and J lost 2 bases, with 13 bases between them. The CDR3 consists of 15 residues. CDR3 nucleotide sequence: TGTGCCAGCAGCCCAAACGTGGGCGCTGGAAACACCATATATTTT. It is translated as CASSPNVGAGNTIYF.

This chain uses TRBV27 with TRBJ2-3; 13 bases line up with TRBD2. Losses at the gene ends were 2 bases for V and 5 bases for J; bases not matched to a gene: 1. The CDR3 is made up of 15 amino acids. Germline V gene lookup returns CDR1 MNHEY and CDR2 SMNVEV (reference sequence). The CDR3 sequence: CASSLTSGRGDTQYF. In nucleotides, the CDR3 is TGTGCCAGCAGTTTAACTAGCGGGAGGGGAGATACGCAGTATTTT.

The CDR3 loop is CASSLDGTGVYEQYF. In DNA form, the CDR3 reads TGCGCCAGCAGCTTGGATGGGACAGGGGTGTACGAGCAGTACTTC. This chain joins TRBV5-1 and TRBJ2-7; 10 bases agree with TRBD1. J gave up 4 bases and V 0 bases, and 4 bases lay outside the gene matches. The CDR3 loop spans 15 amino acids. CDR1 and CDR2 from the germline V gene are SGHRS and YFSETQ.

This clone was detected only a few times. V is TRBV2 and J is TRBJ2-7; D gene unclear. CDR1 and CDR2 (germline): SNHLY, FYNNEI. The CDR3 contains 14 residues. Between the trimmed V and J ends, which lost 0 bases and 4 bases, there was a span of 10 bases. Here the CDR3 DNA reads TGTGCCAGCAGTGAAGCGTCAGCTTTTTACGAGCAGTACTTC. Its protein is CASSEASAFYEQYF. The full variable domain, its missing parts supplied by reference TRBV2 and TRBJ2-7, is EPEVTQTPSHQVTQMGQEVILRCVPISNHLYFYWYRQILGQKVEFLVSFYNNEISEKSEIFDDQFSVERPDGSNFTLKIRSTKLEDSAMYFCASSEASAFYEQYFGPGTRLTVT.

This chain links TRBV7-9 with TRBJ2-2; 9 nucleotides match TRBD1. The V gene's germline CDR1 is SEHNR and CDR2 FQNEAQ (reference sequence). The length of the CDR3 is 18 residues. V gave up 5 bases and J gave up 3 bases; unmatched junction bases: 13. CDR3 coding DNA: TGTGCCAGCAGCCACGGAGTAACAGGGGGCATATACACCGGGGAGCTGTTTTTT. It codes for CASSHGVTGGIYTGELFF.

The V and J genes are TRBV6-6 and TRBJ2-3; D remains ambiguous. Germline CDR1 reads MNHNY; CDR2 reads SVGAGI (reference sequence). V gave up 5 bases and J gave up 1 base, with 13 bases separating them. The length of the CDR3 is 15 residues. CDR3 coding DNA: TGTGCCAGCAGTCACACTGATGGGGGCACAGATACGCAGTATTTT. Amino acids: CASSHTDGGTDTQYF.

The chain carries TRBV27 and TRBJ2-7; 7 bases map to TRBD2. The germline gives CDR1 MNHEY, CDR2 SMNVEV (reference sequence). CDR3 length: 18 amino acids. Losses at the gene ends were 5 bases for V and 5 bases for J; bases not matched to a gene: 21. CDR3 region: CASSRLAQGLRGLHEQYF. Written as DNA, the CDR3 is TGTGCCAGCAGTCGACTAGCTCAGGGACTTCGGGGGTTACACGAGCAGTACTTC.

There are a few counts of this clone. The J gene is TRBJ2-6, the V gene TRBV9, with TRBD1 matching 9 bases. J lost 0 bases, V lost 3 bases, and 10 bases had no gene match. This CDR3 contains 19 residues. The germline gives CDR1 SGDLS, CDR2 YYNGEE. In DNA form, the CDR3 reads TGTGCCAGCAGCGGGCCCCTGGACAGGGGAATCTCTGGGGCCAACGTCCTGACTTTC. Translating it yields CASSGPLDRGISGANVLTF.

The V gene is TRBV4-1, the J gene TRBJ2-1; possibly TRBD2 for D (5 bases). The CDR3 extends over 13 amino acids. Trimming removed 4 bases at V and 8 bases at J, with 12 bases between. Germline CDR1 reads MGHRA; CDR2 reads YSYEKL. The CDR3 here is CASSRGGLDEQFF. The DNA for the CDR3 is TGCGCCAGCAGCCGCGGAGGACTGGATGAGCAGTTCTTC.

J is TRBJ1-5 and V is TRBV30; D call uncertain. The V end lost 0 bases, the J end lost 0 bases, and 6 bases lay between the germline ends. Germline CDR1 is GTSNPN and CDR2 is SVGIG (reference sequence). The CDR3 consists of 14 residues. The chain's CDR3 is CAWSVRNSNQPQHF. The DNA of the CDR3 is TGTGCCTGGAGTGTAAGAAATAGCAATCAGCCCCAGCATTTT.

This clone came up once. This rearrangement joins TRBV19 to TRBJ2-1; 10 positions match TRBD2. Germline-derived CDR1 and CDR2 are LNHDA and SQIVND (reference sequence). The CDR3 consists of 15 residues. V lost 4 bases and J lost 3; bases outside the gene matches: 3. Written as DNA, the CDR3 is TGTGCCAGTAGTACTACTAGCGGGAACTACAATGAGCAGTTCTTC. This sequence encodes CASSTTSGNYNEQFF.

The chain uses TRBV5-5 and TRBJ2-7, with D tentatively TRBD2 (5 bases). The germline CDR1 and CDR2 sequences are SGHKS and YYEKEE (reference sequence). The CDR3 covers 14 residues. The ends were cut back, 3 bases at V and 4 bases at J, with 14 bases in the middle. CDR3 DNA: TGTGCCAGCAGCTCGTACCTCGGCGGGTACGAGCAGTACTTC. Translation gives CASSSYLGGYEQYF.

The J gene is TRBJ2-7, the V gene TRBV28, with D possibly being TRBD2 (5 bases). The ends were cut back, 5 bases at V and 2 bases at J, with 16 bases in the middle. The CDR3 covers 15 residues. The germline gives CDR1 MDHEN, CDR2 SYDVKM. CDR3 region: CASSTVSGLTYEQYF. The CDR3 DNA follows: TGTGCCAGCAGTACAGTCAGCGGACTCACCTACGAGCAGTACTTC.

The DNA of the CDR3 is TGTGCCAGCAGCTTAGAACTAGTAAACACCGGGGAGCTGTTTTTT. It translates to CASSLELVNTGELFF. The chain is built from TRBV11-2 and TRBJ2-2, with a possible D match to TRBD2 (5 bases). The CDR3 loop spans 15 amino acids. CDR1 is SGHAT, CDR2 FQNNGV, per germline. V lost 0 bases, J lost 2 bases, and 7 bases lay in between.

The CDR3 sequence: CASSLRGSRFSYEQYF. CDR3 DNA sequence: TGTGCCAGCAGTTTGCGAGGGAGCAGGTTCTCCTACGAGCAGTACTTC. The chain recombines TRBV28 with TRBJ2-7, with a possible D match to TRBD2 (5 bases). Germline lookup yields CDR1 MDHEN and CDR2 SYDVKM. The length of the CDR3 is 16 residues. Trimming cost V 3 bases and J 0 bases, with 15 bases left between them.

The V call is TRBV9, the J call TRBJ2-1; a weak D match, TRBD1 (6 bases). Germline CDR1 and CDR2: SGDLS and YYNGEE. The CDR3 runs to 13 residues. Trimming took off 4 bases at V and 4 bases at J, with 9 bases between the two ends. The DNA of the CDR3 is TGTGCCAGCAGCATAGGACAGTACAATGAGCAGTTCTTC. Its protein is CASSIGQYNEQFF.

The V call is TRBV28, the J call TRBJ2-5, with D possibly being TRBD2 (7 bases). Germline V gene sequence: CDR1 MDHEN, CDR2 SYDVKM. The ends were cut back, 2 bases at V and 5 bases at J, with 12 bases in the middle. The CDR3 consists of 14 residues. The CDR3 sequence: CASSLPRGGETQYF. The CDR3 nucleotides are TGTGCCAGCAGTTTACCCAGGGGAGGGGAGACCCAGTACTTC.

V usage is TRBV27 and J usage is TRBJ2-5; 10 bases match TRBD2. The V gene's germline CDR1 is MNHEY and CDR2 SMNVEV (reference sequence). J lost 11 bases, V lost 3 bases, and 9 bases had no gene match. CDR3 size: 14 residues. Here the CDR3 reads CASSLLAGAGEQYF. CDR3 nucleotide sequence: TGTGCCAGCAGTTTGCTAGCGGGAGCGGGGGAGCAGTACTTC.

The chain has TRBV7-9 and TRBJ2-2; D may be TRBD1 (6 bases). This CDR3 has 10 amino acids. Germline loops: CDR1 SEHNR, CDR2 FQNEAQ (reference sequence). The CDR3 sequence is CEGDTGELFF. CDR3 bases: TGTGAGGGGGACACCGGGGAGCTGTTTTTT. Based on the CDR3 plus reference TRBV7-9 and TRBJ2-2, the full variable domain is DTGVSQNPRHKITKRGQNVTFRCDPISEHNRLYWYRQTLGQGPEFLTYFQNEAQLEKSRLLSDRFSAERPKGSFSTLEIQRTEQGDSAMYLCEGDTGELFFGEGSRLTVL.

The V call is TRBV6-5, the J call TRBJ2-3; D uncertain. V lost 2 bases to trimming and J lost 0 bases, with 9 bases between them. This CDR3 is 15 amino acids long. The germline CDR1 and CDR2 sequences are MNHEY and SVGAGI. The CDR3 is CASSYGAESTDTQYF. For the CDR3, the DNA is TGTGCCAGCAGTTACGGTGCGGAGAGCACAGATACGCAGTATTTT.

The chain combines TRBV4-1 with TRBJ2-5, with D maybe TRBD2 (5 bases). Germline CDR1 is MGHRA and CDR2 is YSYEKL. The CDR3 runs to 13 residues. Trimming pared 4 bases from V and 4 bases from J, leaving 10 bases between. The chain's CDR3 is CASSPFGVETQYF. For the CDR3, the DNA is TGCGCCAGCAGCCCCTTCGGGGTAGAGACCCAGTACTTC.

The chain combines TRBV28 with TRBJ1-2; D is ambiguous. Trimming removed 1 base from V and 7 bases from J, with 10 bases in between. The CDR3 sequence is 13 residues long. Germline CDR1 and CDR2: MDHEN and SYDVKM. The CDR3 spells CASSLFQVSGYTF. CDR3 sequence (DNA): TGTGCCAGCAGTTTATTCCAGGTTTCTGGCTACACCTTC.

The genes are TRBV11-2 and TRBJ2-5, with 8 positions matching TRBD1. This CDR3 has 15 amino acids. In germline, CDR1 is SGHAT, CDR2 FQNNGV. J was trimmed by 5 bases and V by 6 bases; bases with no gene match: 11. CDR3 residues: CASRPSRQGTETQYF. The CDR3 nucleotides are TGTGCCAGCAGACCAAGTCGACAGGGGACGGAGACCCAGTACTTC.

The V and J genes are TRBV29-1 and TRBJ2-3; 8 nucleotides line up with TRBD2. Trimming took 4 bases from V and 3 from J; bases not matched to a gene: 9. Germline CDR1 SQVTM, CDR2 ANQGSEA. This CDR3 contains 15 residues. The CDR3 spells CSVVIAGSGTDTQYF. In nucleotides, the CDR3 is TGCAGCGTTGTAATAGCGGGGTCGGGGACAGATACGCAGTATTTT.